By frequency, the clone carrying this TCR beta chain is large. Its antigen is unknown. Using the 10x single-cell sequencing reads, TCRdb records one entry per CDR3 protein without DNA. Across 1,500 to 2,000 distinct CDR3 sequences, the top ten clones capture less than 7% of the sample. This specimen belongs to a study of CD8 T cells in cerebrospinal fluid in Alzheimer's disease. At the level of the study: CSF T cell clonal expansion was assessed by plate-based nested PCR and droplet-based sequencing. Overall study findings and caveats: EBV-specific clones were neither the most expanded nor enriched in Alzheimer's patients. Versus healthy subjects, Alzheimer's patients more often had clones of at least 3%.

Sequencing was carried out using cerebrospinal fluid. The receptor was isolated from a human donor in good health.

This CDR3 reads CATSEWDRGAQYF. The V and J genes are TRBV24-1 and TRBJ2-5; TCRdb's D call of TRBD1 is untestable without DNA. The CDR3 has 13 residues. Germline V lookup: CDR1 KGHDR, CDR2 SFDVKD.